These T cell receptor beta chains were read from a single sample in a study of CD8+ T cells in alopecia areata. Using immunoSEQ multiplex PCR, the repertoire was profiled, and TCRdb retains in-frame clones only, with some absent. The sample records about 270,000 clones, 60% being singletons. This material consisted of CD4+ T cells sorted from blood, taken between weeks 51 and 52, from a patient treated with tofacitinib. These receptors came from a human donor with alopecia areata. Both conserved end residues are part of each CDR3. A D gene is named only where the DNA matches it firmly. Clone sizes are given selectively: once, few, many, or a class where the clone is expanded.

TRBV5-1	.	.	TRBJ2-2	TGCGCCAGCAGCCGCAGGGAATCGAACACCGGGGAGCTGTTTTTT	CASSRRESNTGELFF
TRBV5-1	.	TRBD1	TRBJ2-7	TGCGCCAGCAGCTTGGGGACAGGGGGCTACGAGCAGTACTTC	CASSLGTGGYEQYF
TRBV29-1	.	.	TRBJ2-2	TGCAGCGTTCAGGAAGAATCGACGTCCATGGGGAGGTCCGGGGAGCTGTTTTTT	CSVQEESTSMGRSGELFF
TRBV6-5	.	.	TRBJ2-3	TGTGCCAGCAGTTACTCGGGGGATACGCAGTATTTT	CASSYSGDTQYF
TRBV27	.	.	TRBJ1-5	TGTGCCAGCAGTTCCGGTCTAGCAAATCAGCCCCAGCATTTT	CASSSGLANQPQHF
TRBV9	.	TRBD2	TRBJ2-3	TGTGCCAGCAGCGATGGACTAGCGGGGAGCACAGATACGCAGTATTTT	CASSDGLAGSTDTQYF
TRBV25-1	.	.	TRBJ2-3	TGTGCCACCAGGCGGGCCCCTCCCCCAGATACGCAGTATTTT	CATRRAPPPDTQYF
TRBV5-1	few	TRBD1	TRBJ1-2	TGCGCCAGCAGCCAAGGACAGGGGGCGCTTGGCTACACCTTC	CASSQGQGALGYTF
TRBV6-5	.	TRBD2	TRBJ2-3	TGTGCCAGCAGTTACGGCGAGCGGGGGGTAGATACGCAGTATTTT	CASSYGERGVDTQYF
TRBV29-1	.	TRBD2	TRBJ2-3	TGCAGCGTTGTGGGGACTAGCCGGGATCCAGATACGCAGTATTTT	CSVVGTSRDPDTQYF
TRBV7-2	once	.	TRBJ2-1	TGTGCCAGCATGGGGACGGGTTCCTACAATGAGCAGTTCTTC	CASMGTGSYNEQFF
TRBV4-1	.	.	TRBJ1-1	TGCGCCAGCAGCCTTGGACTTCCGCGGCGGACTGAAGCTTTCTTT	CASSLGLPRRTEAFF
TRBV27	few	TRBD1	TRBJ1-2	TGTGCCAGCAGTTCCTACCCCGGGACAGGGATCGGTGGCTACACCTTC	CASSSYPGTGIGGYTF
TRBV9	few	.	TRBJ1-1	TGTGCCAGCAGCACACCCCCCCACACTGAAGCTTTCTTT	CASSTPPHTEAFF
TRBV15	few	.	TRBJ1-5	TGTGCCACCAGCAGAGAACGAGGCGTCTCCCGAGAGGCCCAGCATTTT	CATSRERGVSREAQHF
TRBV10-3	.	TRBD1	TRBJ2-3	TGTGCCATCAGTGATCCGGACAGGGACGATACGCAGTATTTT	CAISDPDRDDTQYF
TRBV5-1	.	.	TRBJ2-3	TGCGCCAGCAGCTTGGCCTCTGGCAGGGGCTCGGATACGCAGTATTTT	CASSLASGRGSDTQYF
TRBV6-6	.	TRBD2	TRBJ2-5	TGTGCCAGCAGTCACCCGGGACTAGCGGGGCAAGAGACCCAGTACTTC	CASSHPGLAGQETQYF
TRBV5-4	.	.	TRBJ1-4	TGTGCCAGCAGCTTGGGGGTTGATGAAAAACTGTTTTTT	CASSLGVDEKLFF
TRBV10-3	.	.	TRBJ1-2	TGTGCCATCAGTGACCCGCCGGGGTCCTATGGCTACACCTTC	CAISDPPGSYGYTF
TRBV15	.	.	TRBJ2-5	TGTGCCACCAGCAGCCGAAATCGAGGCGGAGAGACCCAGTACTTC	CATSSRNRGGETQYF
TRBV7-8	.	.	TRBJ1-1	TGTGCCAGCAGCTTAGTAGGTCCACCGAGGGGAGCTGAAGCTTTCTTT	CASSLVGPPRGAEAFF
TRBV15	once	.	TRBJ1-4	TGTGCCACCAGCAGAGTGGGGGAAAAACTGTTTTTT	CATSRVGEKLFF
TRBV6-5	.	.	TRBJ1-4	TGTGCCAGCCGAAGGGCCCTGAATGAAAAACTGTTTTTT	CASRRALNEKLFF
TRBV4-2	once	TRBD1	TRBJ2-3	TGTGCCAGCAGAGGGACAGGGGAGAAGGGCACAGATACGCAGTATTTT	CASRGTGEKGTDTQYF
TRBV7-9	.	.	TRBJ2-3	TGTGCCAGCAGCTTGAATAGGGTGTCAGATACGCAGTATTTT	CASSLNRVSDTQYF
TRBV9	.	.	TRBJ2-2	TGTGCCAGCAGCGTATATGGGGGAGCGAACACCGGGGAGCTGTTTTTT	CASSVYGGANTGELFF
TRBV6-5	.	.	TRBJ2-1	TGTGCCAGCAGTTACAGCCTCTACAATGAGCAGTTCTTC	CASSYSLYNEQFF
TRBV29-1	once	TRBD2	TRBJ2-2	TGCAGCGTTGTGCTTAGCGGGGGTAACACCGGGGAGCTGTTTTTT	CSVVLSGGNTGELFF
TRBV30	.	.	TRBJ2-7	TGTGCCTGGAGTCCCGGGACGGACGAGCAGTACTTC	CAWSPGTDEQYF
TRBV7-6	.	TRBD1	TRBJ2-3	TGTGCCAGCAGCTTAACGATCAGGGGGCGCAGCACAGATACGCAGTATTTT	CASSLTIRGRSTDTQYF
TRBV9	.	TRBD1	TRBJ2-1	TGTGCCAGCAGCGTGGGGGACAGGGGACACAATGAGCAGTTCTTC	CASSVGDRGHNEQFF
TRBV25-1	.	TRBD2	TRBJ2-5	TGTGCCAGCAGCGAACGGGCTAGCGGGGTAGAGACCCAGTACTTC	CASSERASGVETQYF
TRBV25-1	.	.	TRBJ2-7	TGTGCCAGCAGTGATCTCTACGAGCAGTACTTC	CASSDLYEQYF
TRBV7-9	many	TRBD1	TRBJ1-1	TGTGCCAGCAGCCGACAGGGCGGCAGTGCTGAAGCTTTCTTT	CASSRQGGSAEAFF
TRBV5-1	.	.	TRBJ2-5	TGCGCCAGCAGCTTGCAGGGAGAGACCCAGTACTTC	CASSLQGETQYF
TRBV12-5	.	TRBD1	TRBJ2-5	TGTGCTAGTGGGCCAGGGACAGGGGGCTCGGAGACCCAGTACTTC	CASGPGTGGSETQYF
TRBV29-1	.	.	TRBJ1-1	TGCAGCGTTGTCTCGGGCCGGCCCCTAATAATGAACACTGAAGCTTTCTTT	CSVVSGRPLIMNTEAFF
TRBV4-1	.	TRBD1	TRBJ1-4	TGCGCCAGCAGCCAAGATGGGACAGGGTTTGCTAATGAAAAACTGTTTTTT	CASSQDGTGFANEKLFF
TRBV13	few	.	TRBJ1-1	TGTGCCAGCAGCTTAGCGACGGACACTGAAGCTTTCTTT	CASSLATDTEAFF
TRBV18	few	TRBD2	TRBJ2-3	TGTGCCAGCTCCCCCGAGCGGGGGCACACAGATACGCAGTATTTT	CASSPERGHTDTQYF
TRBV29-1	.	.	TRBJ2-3	TGCAGCTCAAAAGCGACTACAGATACGCAGTATTTT	CSSKATTDTQYF
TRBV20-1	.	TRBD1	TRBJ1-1	TGCAAGACAGGGGGCCAGACTGAAGCTTTCTTT	CKTGGQTEAFF
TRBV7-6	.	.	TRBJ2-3	TGTGCCAGCAGCTTCTCGGGGGACGGGGTGGCAGATACGCAGTATTTT	CASSFSGDGVADTQYF
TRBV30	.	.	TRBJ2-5	TGTGCCTGGAGCAGGCCCCCGGAGGAACAGACCCAGTACTTC	CAWSRPPEEQTQYF
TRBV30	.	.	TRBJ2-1	TGTGCCTGGAGCCCCGGGCCCCTGACTAGACAGTTCTTC	CAWSPGPLTRQFF
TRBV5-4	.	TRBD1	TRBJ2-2	TGTGCCAGCAGCCGCGGGACAGGGGGAAACACCGGGGAGCTGTTTTTT	CASSRGTGGNTGELFF
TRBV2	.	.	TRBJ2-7	TGTGCCAGCACCCGGACGATCGAGCAGTACTTC	CASTRTIEQYF
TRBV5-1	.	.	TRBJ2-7	TGCGCCAGCAGCTTGGGGACCTACGAGCAGTACTTC	CASSLGTYEQYF
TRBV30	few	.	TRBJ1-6	TGTGCCTGGGGACCGGGACGTTATAATTCACCCCTCCACTTT	CAWGPGRYNSPLHF
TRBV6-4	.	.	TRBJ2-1	TGTGCCTATCGGACGGGACCCGATGAGCAGTTCTTC	CAYRTGPDEQFF
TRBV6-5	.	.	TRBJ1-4	TGTGCCAGCACGGCCCACGGGAGGGAAAAACTGTTTTTT	CASTAHGREKLFF
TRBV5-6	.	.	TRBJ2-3	TGTGCCAGCAGCTCCCGCCGCTCTAGTTACGAGGATACGCAGTATTTT	CASSSRRSSYEDTQYF
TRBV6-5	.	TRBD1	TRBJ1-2	TGTGCCAGCAAGGAGAACCAGGGGGATAGCGGCTACACCTTC	CASKENQGDSGYTF
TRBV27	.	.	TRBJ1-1	TGTGCCAGCAGTTACTACAGGGAGGGGAACACTGAAGCTTTCTTT	CASSYYREGNTEAFF
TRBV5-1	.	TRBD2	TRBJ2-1	TGCGCCAGCAGCTTAGGGACTAGCGGCAATGAGCAGTTCTTC	CASSLGTSGNEQFF
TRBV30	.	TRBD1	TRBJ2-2	TGTGCCTGGAGAGGCAGGGGGCAGGCGAACACCGGGGAGCTGTTTTTT	CAWRGRGQANTGELFF
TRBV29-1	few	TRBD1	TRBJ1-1	TGCAGCGTTCGTCCTGACAGGGGTACTGAAGCTTTCTTT	CSVRPDRGTEAFF
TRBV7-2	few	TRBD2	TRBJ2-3	TGTGCCAGCAGCCTTAGCGGGGGGAGGACAGATACGCAGTATTTT	CASSLSGGRTDTQYF